This TCR beta chain was captured in a study of tissue T cells after allogeneic stem cell transplantation. The wider study: Of the grafts for graft-versus-host disease patients, several were unmodified and three CD34-selected.

Findings of the study overall: Anatomically similar tissues had similar TCR repertoires within each patient.

As regards this clone: The antigen remains undetermined.

The assay was immunoSEQ multiplex PCR, and TCRdb's table has in-frame clones only and misses some. The sample yields 4,000 to 6,000 clones, around 63% seen once. This CDR3 has 13 residues. Germline assignment: CDR1 MNHEY and CDR2 SMNVEV (reference sequence). Trimming took 3 bases from V and 8 from J, leaving 13 bases between them. Enrolled prospectively were adult allogeneic hematopoietic cell transplant recipients whose graft-versus-host disease was steroid-refractory. The receptor was isolated from a female patient aged 18 to 50 with steroid-refractory graft-versus-host disease after an allogeneic stem cell transplant. Among the T cells, some may be from the graft donor. The V call is TRBV27, the J call TRBJ1-2, with TRBD1 as a possible D gene (6 bases). The sample in question was duodenal tissue, obtained at autopsy. CDR3 loop: CASSFPRGKGYTF. Here the CDR3 DNA reads TGTGCCAGCAGTTTTCCCAGGGGAAAGGGCTACACCTTC.